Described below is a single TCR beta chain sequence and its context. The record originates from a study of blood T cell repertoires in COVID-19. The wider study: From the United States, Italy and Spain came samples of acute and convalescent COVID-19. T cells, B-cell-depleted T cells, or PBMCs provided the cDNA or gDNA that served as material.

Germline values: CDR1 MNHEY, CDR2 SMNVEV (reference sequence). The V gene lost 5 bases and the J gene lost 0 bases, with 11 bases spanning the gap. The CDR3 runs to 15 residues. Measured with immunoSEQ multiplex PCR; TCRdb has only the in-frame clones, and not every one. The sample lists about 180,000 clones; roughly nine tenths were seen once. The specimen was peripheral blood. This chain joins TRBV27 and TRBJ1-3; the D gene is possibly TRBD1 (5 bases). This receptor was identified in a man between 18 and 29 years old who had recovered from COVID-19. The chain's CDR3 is CASSARARSGNTIYF. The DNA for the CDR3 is TGTGCCAGCAGTGCCAGGGCCCGCTCTGGAAACACCATATATTTT.